The 18 T cell receptor beta chains listed next were all sequenced from one sample in a study of blood T cell repertoires in COVID-19. Some clones are missing from TCRdb's copy, which holds only in-frame ones; the method was immunoSEQ multiplex PCR. The sample consists of around 500,000 clones, 70% to 90% of them appearing once. Sequencing was performed on peripheral blood. The receptors here all came from a human donor in a cohort sampled during active COVID-19.

The rearrangement joins TRBV2 to TRBJ2-4, with TRBD1 matching 7 bases. V lost 6 bases, J lost 0 bases, and 5 bases stayed unmatched. There are 15 residues in the CDR3. Germline CDR1 is SNHLY and CDR2 is FYNNEI. The CDR3 sequence: CASRRTGLAKNIQYF. CDR3 DNA: TGTGCCAGCAGGCGGACAGGACTAGCCAAAAACATTCAGTACTTC.

Worth noting for this clone: Other DNA sequences in the same sample also yield this CDR3. The chain uses TRBV2 and TRBJ2-3; TRBD1 is a possible D gene (6 bases). Trimming shortened V by 1 base and J by 4 bases, and 9 bases separated the two germline ends. The CDR3 is made up of 14 amino acids. The germline V gene encodes CDR1 SNHLY and CDR2 FYNNEI. The CDR3 here is CASSEGGRADTQYF. CDR3 nucleotides: TGTGCCAGCAGTGAAGGGGGGCGGGCAGATACGCAGTATTTT.

V gene TRBV7-9 combines with J gene TRBJ1-3; unclear D gene. The V gene lost 6 bases and the J gene lost 0 bases, with 9 bases spanning the gap. Germline V gives CDR1 SEHNR, CDR2 FQNEAQ (reference sequence). This CDR3 has 14 residues. The CDR3 here is CASRGGHSGNTIYF. The DNA for the CDR3 is TGTGCCAGCAGAGGCGGCCACTCTGGAAACACCATATATTTT.

The CDR3, as DNA: TGTGCCAGCAGCCGGGGGCGGGACAGTCAATATCAGCCCCAGCATTTT. It codes for CASSRGRDSQYQPQHF. The rearrangement joins TRBV27 to TRBJ1-5; 7 bases fit TRBD1. This CDR3 contains 16 residues. Germline V gene data show CDR1 as MNHEY and CDR2 as SMNVEV (reference sequence). V dropped 6 bases and J dropped 5; count of bases not matched to a gene: 13.

The chain uses TRBV5-1 and TRBJ2-1; 7 bases align to TRBD1. In germline, CDR1 is SGHRS, CDR2 YFSETQ. The CDR3 length is 15 residues. After removal of 4 bases from V and 1 base from J, the junction contained 5 bases not matched to a gene. CDR3 DNA sequence: TGCGCCAGCAGCCTAACGACAGGGTCCTACAATGAGCAGTTCTTC. Its translation is CASSLTTGSYNEQFF. Combining the CDR3 with reference TRBV5-1 and TRBJ2-1 gives the whole variable domain KAGVTQTPRYLIKTRGQQVTLSCSPISGHRSVSWYQQTPGQGLQFLFEYFSETQRNKGNFPGRFSGRQFSNSRSEMNVSTLELGDSALYLCASSLTTGSYNEQFFGPGTRLTVL.

The chain employs TRBV6-6 and TRBJ2-5; a possible D gene is TRBD1 (6 bases). The V and J ends lost 6 bases and 0 bases respectively, with 17 bases between them. The germline CDR1 and CDR2 sequences are MNHNY and SVGAGI (reference sequence). CDR3 length: 16 amino acids. Here the CDR3 reads CASSDGQIRHQETQYF. The CDR3 nucleotides read TGTGCCAGCAGCGACGGACAGATCAGACACCAAGAGACCCAGTACTTC.

The table lists this clone with a few counts. The CDR3 DNA reads TGTGCCAGCAGCTTGGTCGGGACACTCTCCTACAATGAGCAGTTCTTC. This gives the protein CASSLVGTLSYNEQFF. This rearrangement joins TRBV5-6 to TRBJ2-1, with TRBD1 as a possible D gene (6 bases). The CDR3 spans 16 residues. Germline V gene sequence: CDR1 SGHDT, CDR2 YYEEEE. Deletions cut 0 bases from V and 0 bases from J, with 10 bases between.

The V and J genes are TRBV4-1 and TRBJ1-2; 8 bases are a match to TRBD1. Losses at the gene ends were 5 bases for V and 0 bases for J; bases not matched to a gene: 11. This CDR3 is built from 17 residues. From germline, CDR1 is MGHRA and CDR2 YSYEKL. CDR3 DNA: TGCGCCAGCAGCTTAAGGTACGACAGGGGAGCTAACTATGGCTACACCTTC. Translating gives CASSLRYDRGANYGYTF.

The genes are TRBV3-1 (or the pseudogene TRBV3-2) and TRBJ2-7; 7 nucleotides agree with TRBD1. Looked up from germline, CDR1 is LGHDT and CDR2 is YNNKEL (reference sequence). With V trimmed by 0 bases and J by 4 bases, 12 bases remained unmatched. This CDR3 has 17 residues. In DNA form, the CDR3 reads TGTGCCAGCAGCCAAGAATGGGCGACAGGGACATCATACGAGCAGTACTTC. This codes for CASSQEWATGTSYEQYF.

To note about this clone: Other DNA variants within this sample encode the same CDR3. J is TRBJ1-4 and V is TRBV15, with D unresolved. The length of the CDR3 is 14 residues. V gave up 0 bases and J gave up 5 bases, with 7 bases separating them. Germline assignment: CDR1 LNHNV and CDR2 YYDKDF (reference sequence). CDR3 coding DNA: TGTGCCACCAGCAGAGATCGGTCGAATGAAAAACTGTTTTTT. It translates to CATSRDRSNEKLFF.

This clone occurred once. The rearrangement joins TRBV27 to TRBJ1-4, with no clear D. The germline V gene has CDR1 MNHEY and CDR2 SMNVEV (reference sequence). V gave up 10 bases and J gave up 7 bases, with 13 bases separating them. The CDR3 length is 12 residues. The CDR3 bases are TGTGCCACCGGTCGGGGAGGTGAAAAACTGTTTTTT. This encodes CATGRGGEKLFF.

The chain couples TRBV2 to TRBJ1-2, with 7 bases identical to TRBD1. Germline CDR1 is SNHLY and CDR2 is FYNNEI. There are 13 residues in the CDR3. Trimming removed 3 bases from V and 4 bases from J; junction bases left unmatched: 2. In DNA form, the CDR3 reads TGTGCCAGCAGTGAGGGACAGTTCTATGGCTACACCTTC. Its translation is CASSEGQFYGYTF.

V is TRBV29-1 and J is TRBJ2-3; no clear D gene. The CDR3 loop spans 13 amino acids. The V end was cut by 6 bases, the J end by 0 bases, with 10 bases between. Germline V lookup: CDR1 SQVTM, CDR2 ANQGSEA. As DNA, the CDR3 is TGCAGCGTCGTCAAAACTAGCACAGATACGCAGTATTTT. Translating it yields CSVVKTSTDTQYF.

This chain connects TRBV5-1 to TRBJ2-3; 10 bases line up with TRBD1. The CDR3 totals 16 residues. Unmatched junction bases numbered 8, after V lost 3 bases and J lost 4 bases. The germline CDR1 and CDR2 sequences are SGHRS and YFSETQ. The CDR3 here is CASSSPGQGSADTQYF. The CDR3 DNA follows: TGCGCCAGCAGCTCCCCGGGACAGGGGAGCGCAGATACGCAGTATTTT.

J is TRBJ1-1 and V is TRBV28, with D possibly TRBD1 on 5 matching bases. V lost 5 bases to trimming and J lost 2 bases, with 12 bases between them. The CDR3 sequence is 14 residues long. Germline CDR1 MDHEN, CDR2 SYDVKM. The CDR3 DNA is TGTGCCAGCAGTGGGGACTTGGGAAACACTGAAGCTTTCTTT. Protein sequence: CASSGDLGNTEAFF.

The chain employs TRBV18 and TRBJ1-5; TRBD1 matches at 7 bases. Germline assignment: CDR1 KGHSH and CDR2 LQKENI. Losses at the gene ends were 1 base for V and 1 base for J; bases not matched to a gene: 1. This CDR3 has 15 amino acids. The chain's CDR3 is CASSPLQGSNQPQHF. The CDR3, as DNA: TGTGCCAGCTCACCACTACAGGGGAGCAATCAGCCCCAGCATTTT.

The chain recombines TRBV3-1 (or the pseudogene TRBV3-2) with TRBJ2-7, with TRBD2 matching 9 bases. In germline, CDR1 is LGHDT, CDR2 YNNKEL (reference sequence). CDR3 length equals 16 residues. J was trimmed by 6 bases and V by 1 base; bases with no gene match: 10. The CDR3: CASSQAGSGSRGEQYF. CDR3 coding DNA: TGTGCCAGCAGCCAAGCTGGTAGCGGGAGTAGGGGCGAGCAGTACTTC.

This chain links TRBV4-1 with TRBJ1-2, with D possibly TRBD1 on 5 matching bases. Germline V gene sequence: CDR1 MGHRA, CDR2 YSYEKL. With 4 bases removed from V and 3 bases from J, the gap between germline ends came to 12 bases. The CDR3 spans 14 residues. CDR3 in DNA: TGCGCCAGCAGCCTCGACAGTTCAGACTATGGCTACACCTTC. This sequence encodes CASSLDSSDYGYTF.